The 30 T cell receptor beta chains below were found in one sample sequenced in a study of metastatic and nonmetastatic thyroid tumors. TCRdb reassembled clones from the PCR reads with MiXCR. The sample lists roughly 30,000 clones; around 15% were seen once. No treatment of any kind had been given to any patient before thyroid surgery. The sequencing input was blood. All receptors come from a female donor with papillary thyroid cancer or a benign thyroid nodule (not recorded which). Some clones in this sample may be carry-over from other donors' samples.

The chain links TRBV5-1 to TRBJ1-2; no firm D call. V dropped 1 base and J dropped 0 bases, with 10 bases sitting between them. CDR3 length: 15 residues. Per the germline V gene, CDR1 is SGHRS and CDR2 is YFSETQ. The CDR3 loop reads CASSLLSGSNYGYTF. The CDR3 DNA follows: TGCGCCAGCAGCTTGTTGTCGGGTTCTAACTATGGCTACACCTTC.

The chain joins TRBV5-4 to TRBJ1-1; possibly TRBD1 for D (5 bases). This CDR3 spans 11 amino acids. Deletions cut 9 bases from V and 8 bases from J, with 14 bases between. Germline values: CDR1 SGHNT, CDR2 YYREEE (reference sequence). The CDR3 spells CAISGITEAFF. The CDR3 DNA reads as TGTGCCATCTCAGGGATTACCGAAGCTTTCTTT.

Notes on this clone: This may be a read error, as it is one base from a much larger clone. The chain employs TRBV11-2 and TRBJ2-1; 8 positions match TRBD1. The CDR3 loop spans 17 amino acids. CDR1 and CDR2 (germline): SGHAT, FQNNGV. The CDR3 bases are TGTGCCAGCAGCTTAGGATCCAGGGGGCGAGGGTACAATGAGCAGATCTTC. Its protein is CASSLGSRGRGYNEQIF.

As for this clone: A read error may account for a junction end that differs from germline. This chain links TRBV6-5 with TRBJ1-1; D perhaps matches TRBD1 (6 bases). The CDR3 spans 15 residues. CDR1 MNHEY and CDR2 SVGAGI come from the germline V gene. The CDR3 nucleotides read TGTGCCATCAGTTACTCAGGGGTCGCCGGCACTGAAGCTTTCTTT. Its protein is CAISYSGVAGTEAFF.

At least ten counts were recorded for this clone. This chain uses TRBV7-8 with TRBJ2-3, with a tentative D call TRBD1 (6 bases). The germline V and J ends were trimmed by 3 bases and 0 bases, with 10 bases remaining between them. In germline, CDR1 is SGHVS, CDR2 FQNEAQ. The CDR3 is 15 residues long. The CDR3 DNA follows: TGTGCCAGCAGCTTTTATGACAGGAGCACAGATACGCAGTATTTT. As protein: CASSFYDRSTDTQYF.

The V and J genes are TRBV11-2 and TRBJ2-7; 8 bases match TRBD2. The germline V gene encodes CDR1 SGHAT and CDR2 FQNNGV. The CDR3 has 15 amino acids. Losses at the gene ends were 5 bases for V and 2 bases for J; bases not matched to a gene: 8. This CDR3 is CASSVGAGGAYEQYF. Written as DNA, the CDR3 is TGTGCCAGCAGCGTGGGGGCGGGGGGAGCCTACGAGCAGTACTTC.

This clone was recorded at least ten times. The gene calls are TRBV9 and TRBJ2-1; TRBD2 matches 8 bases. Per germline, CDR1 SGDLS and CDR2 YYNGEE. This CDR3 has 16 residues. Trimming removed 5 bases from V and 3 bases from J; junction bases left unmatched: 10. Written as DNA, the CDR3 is TGTGCCAGCAGTGAAGCCAGCGGGGGCCTCTACAATGAGCAGTTCTTC. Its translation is CASSEASGGLYNEQFF.

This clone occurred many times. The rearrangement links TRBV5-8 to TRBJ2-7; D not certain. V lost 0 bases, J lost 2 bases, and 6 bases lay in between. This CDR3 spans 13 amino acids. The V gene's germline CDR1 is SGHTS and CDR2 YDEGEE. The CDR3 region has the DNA TGTGCCAGCAGCTTGGGAATTACCTACGAGCAGTACTTC. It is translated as CASSLGITYEQYF.

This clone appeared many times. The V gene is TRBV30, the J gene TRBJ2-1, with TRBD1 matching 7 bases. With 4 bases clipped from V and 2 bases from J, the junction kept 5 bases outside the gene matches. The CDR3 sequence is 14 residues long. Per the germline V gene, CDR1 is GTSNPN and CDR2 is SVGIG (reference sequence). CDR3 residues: CAWMKGGAYNEQFF. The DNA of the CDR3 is TGTGCCTGGATGAAAGGGGGCGCCTACAATGAGCAGTTCTTC. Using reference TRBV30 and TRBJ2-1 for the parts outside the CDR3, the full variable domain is SQTIHQWPATLVQPVGSPLSLECTVEGTSNPNLYWYRQAAGRGLQLLFYSVGIGQISSEVPQNLSASRPQDRQFILSSKKLLLSDSGFYLCAWMKGGAYNEQFFGPGTRLTVL.

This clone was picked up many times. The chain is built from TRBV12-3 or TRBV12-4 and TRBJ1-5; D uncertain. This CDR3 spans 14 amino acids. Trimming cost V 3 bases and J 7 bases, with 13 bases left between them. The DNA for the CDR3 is TGTGCCAGCAGTTTTAAAAGTAGCGAACAGCCCCAGCATTTT. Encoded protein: CASSFKSSEQPQHF.

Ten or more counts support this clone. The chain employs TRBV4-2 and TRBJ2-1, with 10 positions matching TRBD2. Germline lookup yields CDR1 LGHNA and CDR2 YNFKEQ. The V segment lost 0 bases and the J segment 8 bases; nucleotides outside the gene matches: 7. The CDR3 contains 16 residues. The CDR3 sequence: CASSQEGAGGPDEQFF. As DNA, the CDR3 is TGTGCCAGCAGCCAAGAAGGAGCGGGGGGGCCCGATGAGCAGTTCTTC.

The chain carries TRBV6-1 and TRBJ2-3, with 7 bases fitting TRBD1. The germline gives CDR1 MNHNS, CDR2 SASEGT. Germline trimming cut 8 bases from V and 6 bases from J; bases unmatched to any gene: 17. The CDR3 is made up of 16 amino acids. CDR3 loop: CASGSAGTASSDTQYF. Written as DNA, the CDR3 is TGTGCCAGCGGATCCGCCGGGACAGCCTCGAGCGATACGCAGTATTTT.

DNA for the CDR3: TGTGCCAGCAGGGGGGGCCGGGGCCACTACGTACAGTACTTC. It specifies CASRGGRGHYVQYF. The gene calls are TRBV28 and TRBJ2-7; D possibly matches TRBD1 or TRBD2 (6 bases each). The V and J ends lost 6 bases and 10 bases respectively, with 22 bases between them. The CDR3 has 14 residues. From germline, CDR1 is MDHEN and CDR2 SYDVKM.

CDR3 sequence reads: CASSRHTGSYEQYF. For the CDR3, the DNA is TGTGCCAGCAGCCGACATACGGGTTCCTACGAGCAGTACTTC. The rearrangement joins TRBV12-3 or TRBV12-4 to TRBJ2-7; D uncertain. CDR3 length: 14 amino acids. V was pared by 6 bases and J by 1 base, with 13 bases between.

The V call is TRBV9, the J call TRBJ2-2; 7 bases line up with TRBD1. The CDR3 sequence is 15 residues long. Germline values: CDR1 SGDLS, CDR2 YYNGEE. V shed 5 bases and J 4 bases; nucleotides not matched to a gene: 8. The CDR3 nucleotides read TGTGCCAGCAGTGATTACAGGGGAGTCACCGGGGAGCTGTTTTTT. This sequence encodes CASSDYRGVTGELFF.

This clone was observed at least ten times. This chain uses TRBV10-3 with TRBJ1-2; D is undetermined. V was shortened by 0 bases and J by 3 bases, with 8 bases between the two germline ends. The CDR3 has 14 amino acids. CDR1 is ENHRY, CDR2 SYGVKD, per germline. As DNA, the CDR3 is TGTGCCATCAGTGAGTCGGTAGAATACTATGGCTACACCTTC. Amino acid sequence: CAISESVEYYGYTF.

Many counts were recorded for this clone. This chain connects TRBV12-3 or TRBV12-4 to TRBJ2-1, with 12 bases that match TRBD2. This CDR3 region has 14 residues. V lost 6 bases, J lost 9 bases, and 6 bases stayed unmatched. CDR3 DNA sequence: TGTGCCAGCAGGCCTAGCGGGGGGGCCGGTGAGCAGTTCTTC. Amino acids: CASRPSGGAGEQFF.

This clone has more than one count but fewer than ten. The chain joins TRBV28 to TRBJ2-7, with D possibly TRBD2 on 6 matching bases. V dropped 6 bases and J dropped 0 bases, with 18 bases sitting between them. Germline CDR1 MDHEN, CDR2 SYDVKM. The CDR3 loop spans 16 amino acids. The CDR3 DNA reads TGTGCCAGCAGCCAGCCGGGACTGATAAGCTCCTACGAGCAGTACTTC. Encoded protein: CASSQPGLISSYEQYF.

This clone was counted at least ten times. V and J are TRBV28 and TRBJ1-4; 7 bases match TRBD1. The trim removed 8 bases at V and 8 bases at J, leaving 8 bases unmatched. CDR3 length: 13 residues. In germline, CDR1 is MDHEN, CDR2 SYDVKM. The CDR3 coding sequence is TGTGCCAGCTGGGACAGAATTGAGGAAAAACTGTTTTTT. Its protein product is CASWDRIEEKLFF.

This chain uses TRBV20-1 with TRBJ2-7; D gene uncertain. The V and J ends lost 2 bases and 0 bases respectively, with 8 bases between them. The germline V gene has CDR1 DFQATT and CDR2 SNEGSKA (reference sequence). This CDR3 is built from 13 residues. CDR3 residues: CSARLQNSYEQYF. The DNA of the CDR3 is TGCAGTGCTAGATTACAGAACTCCTACGAGCAGTACTTC.

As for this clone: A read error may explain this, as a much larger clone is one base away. The CDR3 DNA is TGTGCCAACAGCGGAACAAGTTATAATTCACCCCTCCACTTT. This gives the protein CANSGTSYNSPLHF. The chain employs TRBV7-2 and TRBJ1-6; D not resolved. This CDR3 is built from 14 residues. From germline, CDR1 is SGHTA and CDR2 FQGNSA.

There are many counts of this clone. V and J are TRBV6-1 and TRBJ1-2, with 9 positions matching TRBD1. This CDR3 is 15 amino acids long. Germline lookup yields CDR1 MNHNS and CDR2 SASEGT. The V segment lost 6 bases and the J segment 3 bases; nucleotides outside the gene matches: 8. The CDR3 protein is CASRSSGTGHYGYTF. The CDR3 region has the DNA TGTGCCAGCAGAAGTTCCGGGACAGGGCACTATGGCTACACCTTC.

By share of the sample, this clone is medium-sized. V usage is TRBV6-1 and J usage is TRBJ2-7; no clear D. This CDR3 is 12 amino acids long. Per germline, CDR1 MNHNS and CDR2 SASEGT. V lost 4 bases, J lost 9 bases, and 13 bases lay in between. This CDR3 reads CASSVDFLGQYF. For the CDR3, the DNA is TGTGCCAGCAGTGTCGACTTTCTTGGGCAGTACTTC.

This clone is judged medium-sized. The CDR3: CASSYGFGDTEAFF. The CDR3 nucleotides read TGTGCCAGCAGTTACGGGTTTGGGGACACTGAAGCTTTCTTT. J is TRBJ1-1 and V is TRBV6-5; D uncertain. Trimming pared 2 bases from V and 3 bases from J, leaving 10 bases between. This CDR3 contains 14 residues. Germline V CDR1 and CDR2: MNHEY, SVGAGI.

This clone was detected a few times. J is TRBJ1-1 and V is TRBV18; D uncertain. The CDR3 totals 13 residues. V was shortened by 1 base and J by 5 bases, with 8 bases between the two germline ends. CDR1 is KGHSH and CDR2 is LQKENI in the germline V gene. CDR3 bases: TGTGCCAGCTCACCACACTCAGATACTGAAGCTTTCTTT. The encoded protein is CASSPHSDTEAFF.

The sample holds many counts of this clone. CDR3 DNA sequence: TGTGCCAGTAGCGCCTGGGCAGTCGGTCGGGATGAGCAGTTCTTC. This translates into CASSAWAVGRDEQFF. V and J are TRBV12-3 or TRBV12-4 and TRBJ2-1; tentatively, D is TRBD2 (5 bases). This CDR3 comprises 15 residues. The V end was cut by 9 bases, the J end by 8 bases, with 23 bases between.

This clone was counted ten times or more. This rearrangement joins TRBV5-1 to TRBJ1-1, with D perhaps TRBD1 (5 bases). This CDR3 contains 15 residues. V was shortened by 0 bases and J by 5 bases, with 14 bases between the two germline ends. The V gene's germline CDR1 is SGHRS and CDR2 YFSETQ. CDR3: CASSLVGGGSTEAFF. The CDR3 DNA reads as TGCGCCAGCAGCTTGGTAGGCGGGGGTTCAACTGAAGCTTTCTTT.

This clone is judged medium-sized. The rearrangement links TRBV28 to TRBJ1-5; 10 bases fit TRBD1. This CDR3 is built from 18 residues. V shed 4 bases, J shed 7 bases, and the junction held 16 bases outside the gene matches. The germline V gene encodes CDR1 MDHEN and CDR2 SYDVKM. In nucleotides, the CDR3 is TGTGCCAGCAGTTGGTGGACTGGGATAGGGACAGGGGTCCAGCCCCAGCATTTT. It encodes CASSWWTGIGTGVQPQHF. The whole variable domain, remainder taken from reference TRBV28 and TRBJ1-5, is DVKVTQSSRYLVKRTGEKVFLECVQDMDHENMFWYRQDPGLGLRLIYFSYDVKMKEKGDIPEGYSVSREKKERFSLILESASTNQTSMYLCASSWWTGIGTGVQPQHFGDGTRLSIL.

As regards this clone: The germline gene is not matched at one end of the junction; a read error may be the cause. The DNA for the CDR3 is TGTGCCAGCAGTGGGGACTCCTCGACCACATATTTT. This gives the protein CASSGDSSTTYF. This rearrangement joins TRBV6-1 to TRBJ1-3; a possible D gene is TRBD1 (5 bases). Germline-derived CDR1 and CDR2 are MNHNS and SASEGT. The CDR3 totals 12 residues.

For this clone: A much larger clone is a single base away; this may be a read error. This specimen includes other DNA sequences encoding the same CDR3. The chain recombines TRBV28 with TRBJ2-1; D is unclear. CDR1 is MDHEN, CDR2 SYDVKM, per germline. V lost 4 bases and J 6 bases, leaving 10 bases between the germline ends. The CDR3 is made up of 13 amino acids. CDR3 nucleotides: TGTGCCAGCAGTTCTCCGGGCAGCAATGAGCAGTTCTTC. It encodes CASSSPGSNEQFF.